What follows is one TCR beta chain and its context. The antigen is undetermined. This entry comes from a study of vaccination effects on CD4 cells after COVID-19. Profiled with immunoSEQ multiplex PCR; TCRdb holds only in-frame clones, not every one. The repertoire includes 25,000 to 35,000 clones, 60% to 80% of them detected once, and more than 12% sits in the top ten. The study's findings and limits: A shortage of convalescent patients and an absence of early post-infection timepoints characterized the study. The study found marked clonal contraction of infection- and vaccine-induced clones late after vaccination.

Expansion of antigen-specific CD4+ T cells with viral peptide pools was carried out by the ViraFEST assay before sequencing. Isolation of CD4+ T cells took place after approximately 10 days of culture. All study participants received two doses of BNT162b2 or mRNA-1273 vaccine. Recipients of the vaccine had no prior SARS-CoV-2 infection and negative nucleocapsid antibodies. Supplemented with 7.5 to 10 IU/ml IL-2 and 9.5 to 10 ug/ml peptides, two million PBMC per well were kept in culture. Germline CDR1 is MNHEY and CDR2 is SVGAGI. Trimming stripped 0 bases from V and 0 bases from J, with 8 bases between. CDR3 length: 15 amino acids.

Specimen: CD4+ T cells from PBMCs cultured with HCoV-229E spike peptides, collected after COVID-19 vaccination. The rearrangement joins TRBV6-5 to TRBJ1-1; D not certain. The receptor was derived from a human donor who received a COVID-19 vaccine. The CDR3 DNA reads TGTGCCAGCAGTTACTCGGGCGGAGTGAACACTGAAGCTTTCTTT. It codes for CASSYSGGVNTEAFF.